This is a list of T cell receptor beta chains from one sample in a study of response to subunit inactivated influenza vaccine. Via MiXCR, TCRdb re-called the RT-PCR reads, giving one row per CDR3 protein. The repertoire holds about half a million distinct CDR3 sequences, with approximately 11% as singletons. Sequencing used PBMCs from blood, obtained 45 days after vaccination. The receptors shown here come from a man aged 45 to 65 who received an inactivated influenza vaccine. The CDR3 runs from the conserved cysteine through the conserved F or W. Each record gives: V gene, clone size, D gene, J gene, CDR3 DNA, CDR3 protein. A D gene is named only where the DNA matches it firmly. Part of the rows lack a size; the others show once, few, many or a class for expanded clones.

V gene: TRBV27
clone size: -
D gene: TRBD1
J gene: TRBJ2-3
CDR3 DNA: TGTGCCAGCAGTGCAACCGGGACAGGGTACAATACGCAGTATTTT
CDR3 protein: CASSATGTGYNTQYF

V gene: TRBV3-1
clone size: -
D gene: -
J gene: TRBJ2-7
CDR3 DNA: TGTGCCAGCAGCCAAGCCCATCCTCCGGCGTCGTCCTCCTACGAGCAGTACTTC
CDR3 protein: CASSQAHPPASSSYEQYF

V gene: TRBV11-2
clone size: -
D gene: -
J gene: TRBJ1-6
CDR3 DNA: TGTGCCAGCAGCTTATCTCGGACCTCGATGGAGACCCTCCACTTT
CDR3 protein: CASSLSRTSMETLHF

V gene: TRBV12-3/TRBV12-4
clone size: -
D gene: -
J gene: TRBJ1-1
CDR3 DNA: TGTGCCAGCAGTAGGGACTATGCTGAAGCTTTCTTT
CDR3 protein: CASSRDYAEAFF

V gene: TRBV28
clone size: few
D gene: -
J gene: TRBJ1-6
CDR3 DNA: TGTGCCAGCAGTTTAATAAGGAGTTCACCCCTCCACTTT
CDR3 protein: CASSLIRSSPLHF

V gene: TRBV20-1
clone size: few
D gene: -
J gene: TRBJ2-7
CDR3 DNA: TGCAGTGCAAGAGACGGGACCAGAAGCGTTTACGAGCAGTACTTC
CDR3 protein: CSARDGTRSVYEQYF

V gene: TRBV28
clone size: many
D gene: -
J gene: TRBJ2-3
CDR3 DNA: TGTGCCAGCACTAGAGAGGGGGGGCTAGATACGCAGTATTTT
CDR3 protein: CASTREGGLDTQYF

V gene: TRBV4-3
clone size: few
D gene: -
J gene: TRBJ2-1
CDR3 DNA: TGCGCCAGCAGCCAAGATATTCTGGGGGGATCCAATGAGCAGTTCTTC
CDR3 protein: CASSQDILGGSNEQFF

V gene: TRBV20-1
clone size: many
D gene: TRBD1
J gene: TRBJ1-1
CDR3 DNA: TGCAGTGCTCAGACACCGGGACAGATGAACACTGAAGCTTTCTTT
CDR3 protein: CSAQTPGQMNTEAFF

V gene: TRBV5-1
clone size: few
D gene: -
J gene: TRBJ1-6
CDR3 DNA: TGCGCCAGCAGCTTGGATCGGCAGGGGAGTTCACCCCTCCACTTT
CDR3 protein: CASSLDRQGSSPLHF

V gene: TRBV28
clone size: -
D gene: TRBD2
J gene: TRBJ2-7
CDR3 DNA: TGTGCCAGCAGTTCGACGGGACTAGTCAGCGACGAGCAGTACTTC
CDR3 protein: CASSSTGLVSDEQYF

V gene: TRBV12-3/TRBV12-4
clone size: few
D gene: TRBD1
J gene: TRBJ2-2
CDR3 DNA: TGTGCCAGCAAACCAGGGGGCGGCACCGGGGAGCTGTTTTTT
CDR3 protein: CASKPGGGTGELFF

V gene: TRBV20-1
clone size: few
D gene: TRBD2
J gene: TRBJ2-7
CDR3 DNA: TGCAGTGCTAGAGGACTAGCGGGAGACTACGAGCAGTACTTC
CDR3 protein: CSARGLAGDYEQYF

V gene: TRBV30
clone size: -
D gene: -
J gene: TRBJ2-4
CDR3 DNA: TGTGCCTGGAGGGAGCCAGGGGGGAACATTCAGTACTTC
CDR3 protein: CAWREPGGNIQYF

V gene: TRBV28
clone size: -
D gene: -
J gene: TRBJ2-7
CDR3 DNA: TGTGCCACCCAGGGTTCTTACGAGCAGTACTTC
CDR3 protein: CATQGSYEQYF